The rows below give T cell receptor beta chains drawn from one sample of a study of somatic mutations in cytotoxic T cells in rheumatoid arthritis. Profiled with immunoSEQ multiplex PCR; TCRdb holds only in-frame clones, not every one. Found here are 9,500 to 15,000 clones, 80% of them singletons; the top ten hold 14%. The sample comprised CD8+ T cells sorted from blood. The receptors stem from a man over 45 in good health. Both conserved end residues are part of each CDR3. Each record gives: CDR3 DNA, CDR3 protein, V gene, D gene, J gene, clone size. A D gene is named only where the DNA matches it firmly. Clone size, where shown, is once, few, many, or a class for clones that have expanded.

CDR3 DNA: TGTGCCAGCTACACAGGGGACCGATCCGCTGGAAACACCATATATTTT; CDR3 protein: CASYTGDRSAGNTIYF; V gene: TRBV2; D gene: TRBD1; J gene: TRBJ1-3; clone size: -
CDR3 DNA: TGTGCCAGCAGCTCCCCCCAGGGGCTGGGTGAAAAACTGTTTTTT; CDR3 protein: CASSSPQGLGEKLFF; V gene: TRBV7-2; D gene: -; J gene: TRBJ1-4; clone size: -
CDR3 DNA: TGTGCCAGTAGTATTGCGGCAGTCTCTGAGCAGTTCTTC; CDR3 protein: CASSIAAVSEQFF; V gene: TRBV19; D gene: -; J gene: TRBJ2-1; clone size: -
CDR3 DNA: TGCAGCGCCTTGACTCCCCTCCCCTACGGCTACACCTTC; CDR3 protein: CSALTPLPYGYTF; V gene: TRBV29-1; D gene: -; J gene: TRBJ1-2; clone size: -
CDR3 DNA: TGCGCCAGCAGCCAAGATCAATCCCGTGTCTATGGCTACACCTTC; CDR3 protein: CASSQDQSRVYGYTF; V gene: TRBV4-3; D gene: -; J gene: TRBJ1-2; clone size: -
CDR3 DNA: TGTGCCAGCAGCTTAGGGCCAACAGGGGGCGCGGGGAATGAGCAGTTCTTC; CDR3 protein: CASSLGPTGGAGNEQFF; V gene: TRBV7-3; D gene: TRBD1; J gene: TRBJ2-1; clone size: -
CDR3 DNA: TGTGCCAGCAGCTTGGGAGGGAACACTGAAGCTTTCTTT; CDR3 protein: CASSLGGNTEAFF; V gene: TRBV5-6; D gene: -; J gene: TRBJ1-1; clone size: -
CDR3 DNA: TGTGCCAGCAGCTTAGGGACAGGGCCGAACTTCAATGAGCAGTTCTTC; CDR3 protein: CASSLGTGPNFNEQFF; V gene: TRBV7-9; D gene: TRBD1; J gene: TRBJ2-1; clone size: once
CDR3 DNA: TGTGCCAGCAGAGGGGACAGGGGGGAGAATGAAAAACTGTTTTTT; CDR3 protein: CASRGDRGENEKLFF; V gene: TRBV6-1; D gene: TRBD1; J gene: TRBJ1-4; clone size: -
CDR3 DNA: TGTGCCAGCAGTTACACAGGGAATGAGCAGTTCTTC; CDR3 protein: CASSYTGNEQFF; V gene: TRBV27; D gene: -; J gene: TRBJ2-1; clone size: -
CDR3 DNA: TGTGCCAGCAGTGACCCCGGGGCAAACTATGGCTACACCTTC; CDR3 protein: CASSDPGANYGYTF; V gene: TRBV2; D gene: -; J gene: TRBJ1-2; clone size: -
CDR3 DNA: TGTGCCACCAGCAGAGATCGGGGGCAGGACGAGCAGTACTTC; CDR3 protein: CATSRDRGQDEQYF; V gene: TRBV15; D gene: -; J gene: TRBJ2-7; clone size: -